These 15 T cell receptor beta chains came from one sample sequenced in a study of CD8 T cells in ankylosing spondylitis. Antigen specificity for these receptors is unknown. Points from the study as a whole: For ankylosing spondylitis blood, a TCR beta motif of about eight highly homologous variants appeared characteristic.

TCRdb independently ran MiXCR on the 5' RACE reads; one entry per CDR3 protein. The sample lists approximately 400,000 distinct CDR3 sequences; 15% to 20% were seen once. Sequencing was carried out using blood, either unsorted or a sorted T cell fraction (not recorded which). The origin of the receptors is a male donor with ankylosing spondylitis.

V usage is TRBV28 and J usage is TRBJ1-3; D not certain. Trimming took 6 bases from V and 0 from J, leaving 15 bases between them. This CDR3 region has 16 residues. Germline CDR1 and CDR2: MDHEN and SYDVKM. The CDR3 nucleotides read TGTGCCAGCAGCTCCCCCGGACCGAACTCTGGAAACACCATATATTTT. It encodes CASSSPGPNSGNTIYF.

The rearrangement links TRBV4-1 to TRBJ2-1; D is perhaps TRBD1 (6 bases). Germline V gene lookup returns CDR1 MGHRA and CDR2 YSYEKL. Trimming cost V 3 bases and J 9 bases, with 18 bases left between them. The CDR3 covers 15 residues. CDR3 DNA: TGCGCCAGCAGCCAGGACAGTAAGGATATTGGTGAGCAGTTCTTC. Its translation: CASSQDSKDIGEQFF.

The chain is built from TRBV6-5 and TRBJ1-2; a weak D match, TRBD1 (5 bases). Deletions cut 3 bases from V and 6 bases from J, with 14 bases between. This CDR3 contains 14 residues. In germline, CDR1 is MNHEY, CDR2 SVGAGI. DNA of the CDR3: TGTGCCAGCAGTTATGGCGGGGCCTCCGATGGCTACACCTTC. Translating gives CASSYGGASDGYTF.

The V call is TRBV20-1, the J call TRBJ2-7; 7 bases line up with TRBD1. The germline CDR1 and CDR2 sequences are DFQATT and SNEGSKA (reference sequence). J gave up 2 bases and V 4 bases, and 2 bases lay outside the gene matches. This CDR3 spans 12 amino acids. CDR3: CSATTGPYEQYF. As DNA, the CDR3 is TGCAGTGCTACGACAGGGCCCTACGAGCAGTACTTC.

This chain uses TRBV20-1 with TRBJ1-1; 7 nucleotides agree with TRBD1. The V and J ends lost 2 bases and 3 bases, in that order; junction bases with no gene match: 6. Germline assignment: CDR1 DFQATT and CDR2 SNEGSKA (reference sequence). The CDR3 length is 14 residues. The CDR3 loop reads CSARPRDRHTEAFF. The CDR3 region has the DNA TGCAGTGCTAGACCGCGGGACAGACACACTGAAGCTTTCTTT.

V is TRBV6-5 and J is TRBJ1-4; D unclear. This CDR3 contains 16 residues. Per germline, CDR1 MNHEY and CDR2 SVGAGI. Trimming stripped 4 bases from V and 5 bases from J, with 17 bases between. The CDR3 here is CASSLLMGGRNEKLFF. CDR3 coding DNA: TGTGCCAGCAGTTTACTCATGGGTGGGAGGAATGAAAAACTGTTTTTT.

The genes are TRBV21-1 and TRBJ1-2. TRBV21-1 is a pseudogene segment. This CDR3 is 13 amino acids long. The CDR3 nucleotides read TGTGCCAGCAGCAAAGGACGGCCCCGAAGGCTCACCTTC. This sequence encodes CASSKGRPRRLTF.

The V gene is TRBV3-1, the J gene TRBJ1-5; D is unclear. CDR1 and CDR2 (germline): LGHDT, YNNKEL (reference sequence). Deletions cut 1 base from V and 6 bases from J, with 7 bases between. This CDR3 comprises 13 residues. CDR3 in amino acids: CASSQGRSQPQHF. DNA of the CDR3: TGTGCCAGCAGCCAAGGAAGAAGTCAGCCCCAGCATTTT.

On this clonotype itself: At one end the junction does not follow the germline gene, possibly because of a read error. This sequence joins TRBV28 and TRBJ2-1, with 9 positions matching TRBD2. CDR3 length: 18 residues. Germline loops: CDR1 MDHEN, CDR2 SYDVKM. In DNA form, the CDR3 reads TGTGCCAGCAGTTTGCTAGCGGGACCTCCCCGTCCTACCAATGATCAGTTCTTC. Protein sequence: CASSLLAGPPRPTNDQFF.

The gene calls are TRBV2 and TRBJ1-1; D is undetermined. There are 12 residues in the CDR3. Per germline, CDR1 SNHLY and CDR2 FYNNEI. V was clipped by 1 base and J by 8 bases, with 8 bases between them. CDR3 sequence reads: CASSEDRREAFF. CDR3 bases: TGTGCCAGCAGTGAAGACCGGAGAGAAGCTTTCTTT.

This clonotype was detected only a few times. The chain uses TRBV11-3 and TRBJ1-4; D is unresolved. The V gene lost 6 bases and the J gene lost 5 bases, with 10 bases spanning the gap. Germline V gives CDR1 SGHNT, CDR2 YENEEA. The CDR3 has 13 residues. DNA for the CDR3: TGTGCCAGCAGTTCCGGGGTCAATGAAAAACTGTTTTTT. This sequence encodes CASSSGVNEKLFF.

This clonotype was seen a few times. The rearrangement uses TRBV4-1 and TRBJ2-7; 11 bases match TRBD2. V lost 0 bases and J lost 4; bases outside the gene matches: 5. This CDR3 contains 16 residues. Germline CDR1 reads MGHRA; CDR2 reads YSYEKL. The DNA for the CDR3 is TGCGCCAGCAGCCAAGAAGGTCCTAGCGGGAGGTACGAGCAGTACTTC. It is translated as CASSQEGPSGRYEQYF.

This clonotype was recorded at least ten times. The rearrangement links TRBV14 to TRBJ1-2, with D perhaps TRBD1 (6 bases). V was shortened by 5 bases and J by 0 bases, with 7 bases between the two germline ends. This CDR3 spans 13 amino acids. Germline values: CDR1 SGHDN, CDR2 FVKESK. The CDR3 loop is CASSRGTNYGYTF. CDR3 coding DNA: TGTGCCAGCAGCAGGGGGACTAACTATGGCTACACCTTC.

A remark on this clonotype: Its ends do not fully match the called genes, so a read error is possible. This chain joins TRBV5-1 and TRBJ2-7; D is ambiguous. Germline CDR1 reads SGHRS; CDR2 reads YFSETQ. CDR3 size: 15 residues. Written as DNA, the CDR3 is TGCACCAGCAGCTTGGTGTCTTTCGAAGGGTACGAGCAGTACTTC. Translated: CTSSLVSFEGYEQYF.

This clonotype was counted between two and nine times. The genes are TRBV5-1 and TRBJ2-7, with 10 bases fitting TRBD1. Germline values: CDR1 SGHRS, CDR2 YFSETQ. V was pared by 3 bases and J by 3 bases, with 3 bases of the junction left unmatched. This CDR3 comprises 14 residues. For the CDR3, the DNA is TGCGCCAGCAGCTCGGACAGGGGGTTCTACGAGCAGTACTTC. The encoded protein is CASSSDRGFYEQYF. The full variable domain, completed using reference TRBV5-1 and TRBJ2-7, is KAGVTQTPRYLIKTRGQQVTLSCSPISGHRSVSWYQQTPGQGLQFLFEYFSETQRNKGNFPGRFSGRQFSNSRSEMNVSTLELGDSALYLCASSSDRGFYEQYFGPGTRLTVT.